These 20 T cell receptor beta chains came from one sample sequenced in a study of T-cell memory formation after mild COVID-19. TCRdb re-derived calls from the 5' RACE reads in MiXCR, one entry per CDR3 protein. The sample holds 50,000 or so distinct CDR3 sequences, roughly an eighth seen once. The sequenced sample consisted of PBMCs or a T cell subset sorted from them (not recorded which). The receptors originated from a man between 18 and 29 years old who had mild COVID-19 (a few samples of this study predate the infection). Cell type and time point are not known.

The rearrangement uses TRBV5-6 and TRBJ1-1, with no clear D. V was clipped by 0 bases and J by 0 bases, with 6 bases between them. The germline V gene encodes CDR1 SGHDT and CDR2 YYEEEE. This CDR3 has 14 amino acids. CDR3 loop: CASSLGHMNTEAFF. For the CDR3, the DNA is TGTGCCAGCAGCTTGGGACACATGAACACTGAAGCTTTCTTT.

The V call is TRBV5-6, the J call TRBJ1-2; D might be TRBD1 (6 bases). The ends were cut back, 4 bases at V and 6 bases at J, with 19 bases in the middle. Germline V gene sequence: CDR1 SGHDT, CDR2 YYEEEE. CDR3 length: 15 amino acids. CDR3 in DNA: TGTGCCAGCAGCCTCCGGGGGGCTGGCTTAAATGGCTACACCTTC. Translated: CASSLRGAGLNGYTF. Filled out from reference TRBV5-6 and TRBJ1-2, the complete variable domain reads DAGVTQSPTHLIKTRGQQVTLRCSPKSGHDTVSWYQQALGQGPQFIFQYYEEEERQRGNFPDRFSGHQFPNYSSELNVNALLLGDSALYLCASSLRGAGLNGYTFGSGTRLTVV.

This clonotype was detected many times. This chain connects TRBV7-2 to TRBJ2-7; D not certain. CDR1 SGHTA and CDR2 FQGNSA come from the germline V gene. The V and J ends lost 3 bases and 2 bases respectively, with 8 bases between them. The CDR3 has 13 residues. The CDR3 DNA is TGTGCCAGCAGCTTCACCACAGCCTACGAGCAGTACGTC. Amino acids: CASSFTTAYEQYV.

This clonotype was recorded many times. The chain has TRBV7-9 and TRBJ1-1; the D is unclear. Trimming removed 2 bases at V and 4 bases at J, with 5 bases between. CDR1 is SEHNR, CDR2 FQNEAQ, per germline (reference sequence). The CDR3 covers 12 residues. The CDR3 sequence: CASSLQATEAFF. In DNA, the CDR3 is TGTGCCAGCAGCTTACAGGCCACTGAAGCTTTCTTT.

Many counts were recorded for this clonotype. One junction end does not reproduce the germline sequence, and a read error may be involved. The CDR3 nucleotides are TGTGCCAGCAGCCCCAGGACTAGCGGGGGCTACTTC. Amino acids: CASSPRTSGGYF. The chain combines TRBV6-2 or TRBV6-3 with TRBJ2-1; 13 bases match TRBD2. This CDR3 region has 12 residues. CDR1 and CDR2 from the germline V gene are MNHEY and SVGEGT.

There are many counts of this clonotype. The chain uses TRBV12-3 or TRBV12-4 and TRBJ2-7; D is unresolved. The CDR3 has 13 residues. The germline V and J ends were trimmed by 2 bases and 0 bases, with 5 bases remaining between them. In DNA, the CDR3 is TGTGCCAGCAGTTTAACACCCTCCTACGAGCAGTACGTC. Translated: CASSLTPSYEQYV.

This clonotype was detected only a few times. The V gene is TRBV12-5, the J gene TRBJ2-7; D call uncertain. CDR1 is LGHNT, CDR2 FRNRAP, per germline. With 5 bases removed from V and 0 bases from J, the gap between germline ends came to 8 bases. The CDR3 has 13 amino acids. The CDR3 protein is CASGLQSSYEQYF. The CDR3 bases are TGTGCTAGTGGTCTACAGAGCTCCTACGAGCAGTACTTC.

This clonotype was counted only a few times. CDR3 protein: CASSFQQETQYF. CDR3 sequence (DNA): TGTGCCAGCAGTTTCCAGCAAGAGACCCAGTACTTC. The chain uses TRBV25-1 and TRBJ2-5, with D uncertain. Between the trimmed V and J ends, which lost 5 bases and 2 bases, there was a span of 6 bases. The CDR3 consists of 12 residues. Germline CDR1 reads MGHDK; CDR2 reads SYGVNS.

The CDR3 sequence: CASSRANSGGDTQYF. As DNA, the CDR3 is TGTGCCAGCTCGCGAGCTAATAGCGGGGGTGATACGCAGTATTTT. The V and J genes are TRBV18 and TRBJ2-3, with 9 nucleotides matching TRBD2. CDR1 is KGHSH, CDR2 LQKENI, per germline. V gave up 6 bases and J gave up 6 bases; unmatched junction bases: 10. CDR3 length: 15 residues.

At least ten counts were recorded for this clonotype. The rearrangement uses TRBV7-2 and TRBJ2-3, with 7 bases that match TRBD2. J lost 1 base, V lost 2 bases, and 18 bases had no gene match. The CDR3 loop spans 20 amino acids. Germline V gene data show CDR1 as SGHTA and CDR2 as FQGNSA. The DNA of the CDR3 is TGTGCCAGCAGCTTACGTTGGGCTAGCGGTTCAACGCCTCGCACAGATACGCAGTATTTT. As protein: CASSLRWASGSTPRTDTQYF.

This clonotype was recorded a few times. This chain uses TRBV7-2 with TRBJ2-7, with D possibly called TRBD1 or TRBD2 (5 bases each). Trimming shortened V by 2 bases and J by 2 bases, and 16 bases separated the two germline ends. In germline, CDR1 is SGHTA, CDR2 FQGNSA. The CDR3 contains 16 residues. CDR3 amino acids: CASSLNPGTATYEQYF. The CDR3 nucleotides read TGTGCCAGCAGCTTAAATCCCGGGACGGCGACCTACGAGCAGTACTTC.

This clonotype showed up many times. The chain combines TRBV6-4 with TRBJ2-1, with 14 bases matching TRBD2. Germline values: CDR1 MRHNA, CDR2 SNTAGT. J was trimmed by 8 bases and V by 6 bases; bases with no gene match: 9. This CDR3 comprises 16 residues. CDR3 nucleotides: TGTGCCAGCAGCGCTGGACTAGCGGGGGGCAGTGATGAGCAGTTCTTC. It specifies CASSAGLAGGSDEQFF.

The sample holds a few counts of this clonotype. The chain joins TRBV3-1 to TRBJ2-3, with D perhaps matching TRBD1 (7 bases). Germline assignment: CDR1 LGHDT and CDR2 YNNKEL (reference sequence). The CDR3 length is 22 residues. The V end was cut by 6 bases, the J end by 2 bases, with 36 bases between. CDR3 nucleotide sequence: TGTGCCAGCAGTCGCAGGCAGGGGGACTTGCCGTACCTGGCACTATCCACAGATACGCAGTATTTT. The encoded protein is CASSRRQGDLPYLALSTDTQYF.

This clonotype was seen only a few times. This chain uses TRBV5-1 with TRBJ1-2, with D unresolved. Trimming stripped 3 bases from V and 2 bases from J, with 14 bases between. The germline V gene encodes CDR1 SGHRS and CDR2 YFSETQ. The CDR3 extends over 15 amino acids. The CDR3 DNA is TGCGCCAGCAGCTCGGATGGACGGGCGAACTATGGCTACACCTTC. As protein: CASSSDGRANYGYTF.

With respect to this clonotype: This may arise from a read error, as a much more abundant clone is one base away. The chain links TRBV7-8 to TRBJ1-1, with D unresolved. CDR3 length: 15 residues. Germline assignment: CDR1 SGHVS and CDR2 FQNEAQ. CDR3 in amino acids: CARSLFGAEASEAFF. The CDR3 nucleotides read TGTGCCAGAAGCTTATTCGGCGCGGAGGCCTCTGAAGCTTTCTTT. The full variable domain, in which reference TRBV7-8 and TRBJ1-1 provide the parts outside the CDR3, is GAGVSQSPRYKVAKRGQDVALRCDPISGHVSLFWYQQALGQGPEFLTYFQNEAQLDKSGLPSDRFFAERPEGSVSTLKIQRTQQEDSAVYLCARSLFGAEASEAFFGQGTRLTVV.

The chain carries TRBV11-2 and TRBJ1-1; maybe TRBD1 (6 bases). The length of the CDR3 is 16 residues. Germline CDR1 is SGHAT and CDR2 is FQNNGV. Trimming left V 1 base short and J 5 bases short, with 17 bases between. The CDR3 region has the DNA TGTGCCAGCAGCTTAGTGGCAGGGGTTGGGGGAACTGAAGCTTTCTTT. Protein sequence: CASSLVAGVGGTEAFF.

This sequence joins TRBV20-1 and TRBJ1-4; 7 nucleotides match TRBD1. This CDR3 comprises 12 residues. V was pared by 4 bases and J by 16 bases, with 12 bases of the junction left unmatched. Germline V gene sequence: CDR1 DFQATT, CDR2 SNEGSKA (reference sequence). CDR3 region: CSAKSGQRSPFF. As DNA, the CDR3 is TGCAGTGCTAAGTCGGGACAGAGAAGTCCGTTTTTT.

The chain employs TRBV28 and TRBJ2-7; TRBD2 might be the D (6 bases). The CDR3 has 14 residues. Between the trimmed V and J ends, which lost 5 bases and 5 bases, there was a span of 16 bases. Germline V gene data show CDR1 as MDHEN and CDR2 as SYDVKM. The CDR3 region has the DNA TGTGCCAGCAGTCCATTAGGACTAACCAACGAGCAGTACGTC. As protein: CASSPLGLTNEQYV.

The sample holds a few counts of this clonotype. The CDR3 here is CASSQYPLTDTQYF. CDR3 sequence (DNA): TGTGCCAGCAGTCAATACCCCCTCACAGATACGCAGTATTTT. The rearrangement joins TRBV27 to TRBJ2-3; no reliable D call. CDR1 MNHEY and CDR2 SMNVEV come from the germline V gene (reference sequence). Trimming pared 5 bases from V and 2 bases from J, leaving 11 bases between. The CDR3 runs 14 residues.

This clonotype was seen a handful of times. This chain uses TRBV19 with TRBJ2-5; tentatively, D is TRBD1 (5 bases). CDR3 size: 13 residues. Trimming removed 5 bases from V and 5 bases from J, with 12 bases in between. From germline, CDR1 is LNHDA and CDR2 SQIVND (reference sequence). This CDR3 is CASSLDTAETQYF. The CDR3 DNA is TGTGCCAGTAGTTTGGACACGGCGGAGACCCAGTACTTC.